The T cell receptor beta chain described here comes from a study of CD4 T cells in relation to SARS-CoV-2 and coronaviruses. Study-wide background: Crossreactive spike epitopes shared across donors were mapped to their HLA restriction.

CD4 enrichment then naive enrichment separated naive from memory CD4+ cells. Naive or memory CD4+ cells were cultured 1:1 with T cell-depleted PBMCs plus CEF. This clone was seen only once. What it recognizes is unknown. The V gene lost 3 bases and the J gene lost 2 bases, with 11 bases spanning the gap. Germline CDR1 and CDR2: DFQATT and SNEGSKA (reference sequence). CDR3 length equals 14 residues. Study-wide results and caveats: Compared with monoreactive clones, crossreactive clones showed significantly weaker SARS-CoV-2 expansion.

TCRdb's copy holds only in-frame clones and misses some; the assay was immunoSEQ multiplex PCR. Among around 41,000 clones listed, 84% were seen once. The source is an adult with COVID-19. Sequencing input: naive CD4+ T cells from PBMCs, cultured in vitro. Subset here: naive CD4+ T cells isolated by negative enrichment. V is TRBV20-1 and J is TRBJ2-1, with D possibly being TRBD2 (5 bases). CDR3 residues: CSASSAGTYNEQFF. CDR3 sequence (DNA): TGCAGTGCTAGTTCGGCGGGCACCTACAATGAGCAGTTCTTC.